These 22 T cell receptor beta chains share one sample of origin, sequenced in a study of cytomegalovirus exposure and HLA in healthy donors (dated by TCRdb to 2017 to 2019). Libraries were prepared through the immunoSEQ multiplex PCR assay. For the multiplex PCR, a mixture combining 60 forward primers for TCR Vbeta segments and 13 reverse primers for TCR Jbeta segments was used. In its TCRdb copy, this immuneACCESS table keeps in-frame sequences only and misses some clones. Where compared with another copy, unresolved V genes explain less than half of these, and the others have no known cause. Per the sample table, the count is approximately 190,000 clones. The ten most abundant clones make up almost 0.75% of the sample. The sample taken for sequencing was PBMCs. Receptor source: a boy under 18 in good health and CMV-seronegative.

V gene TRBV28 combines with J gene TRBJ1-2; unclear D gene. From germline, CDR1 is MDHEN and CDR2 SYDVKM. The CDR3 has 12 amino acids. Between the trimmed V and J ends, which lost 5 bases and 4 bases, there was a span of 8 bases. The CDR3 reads CASSPPGYGYTF. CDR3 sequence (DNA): TGTGCCAGCAGTCCCCCAGGCTATGGCTACACCTTC.

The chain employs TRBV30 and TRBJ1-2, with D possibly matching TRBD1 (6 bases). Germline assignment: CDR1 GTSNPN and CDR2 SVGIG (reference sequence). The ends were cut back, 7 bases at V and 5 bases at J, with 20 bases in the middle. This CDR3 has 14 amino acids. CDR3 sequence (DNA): TGTGCCTCCCTGGACAGTTTAATATCTTATGGCTACACCTTC. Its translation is CASLDSLISYGYTF.

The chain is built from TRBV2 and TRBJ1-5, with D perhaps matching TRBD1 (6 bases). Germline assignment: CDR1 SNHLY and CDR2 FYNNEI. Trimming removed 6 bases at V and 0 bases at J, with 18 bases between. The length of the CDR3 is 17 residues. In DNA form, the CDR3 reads TGTGCCAGCAGCTCCAAGGGGGAGCTGGGTAGCAATCAGCCCCAGCATTTT. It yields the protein CASSSKGELGSNQPQHF.

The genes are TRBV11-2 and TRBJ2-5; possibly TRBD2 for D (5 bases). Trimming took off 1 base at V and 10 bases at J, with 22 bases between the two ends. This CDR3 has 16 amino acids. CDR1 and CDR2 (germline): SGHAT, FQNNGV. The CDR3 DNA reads TGTGCCAGCAGCTTAGGCGGCGGGCGGAACCCGAGTGGCCAGTACTTC. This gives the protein CASSLGGGRNPSGQYF.

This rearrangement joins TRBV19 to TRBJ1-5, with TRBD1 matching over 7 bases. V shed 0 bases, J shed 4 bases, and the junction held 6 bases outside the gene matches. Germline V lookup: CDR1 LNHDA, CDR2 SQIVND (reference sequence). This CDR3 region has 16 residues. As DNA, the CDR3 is TGTGCCAGTAGTATAGAGACAGGGCTCAAGAATCAGCCCCAGCATTTT. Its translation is CASSIETGLKNQPQHF.

The CDR3 is CASIKARDWVRETQYF. The CDR3 nucleotides are TGTGCCAGCATTAAGGCCAGGGATTGGGTAAGAGAGACCCAGTACTTC. The chain joins TRBV28 to TRBJ2-5; weak D call: TRBD1 (5 bases). The CDR3 extends over 16 amino acids. V was trimmed by 7 bases and J by 4 bases, leaving 22 bases between them. From germline, CDR1 is MDHEN and CDR2 SYDVKM.

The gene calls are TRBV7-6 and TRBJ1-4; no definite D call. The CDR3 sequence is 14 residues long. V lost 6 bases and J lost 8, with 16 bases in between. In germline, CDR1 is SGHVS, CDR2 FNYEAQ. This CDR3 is CASRRALFEEKLFF. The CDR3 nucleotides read TGTGCCAGCAGACGAGCCCTATTCGAAGAAAAACTGTTTTTT.

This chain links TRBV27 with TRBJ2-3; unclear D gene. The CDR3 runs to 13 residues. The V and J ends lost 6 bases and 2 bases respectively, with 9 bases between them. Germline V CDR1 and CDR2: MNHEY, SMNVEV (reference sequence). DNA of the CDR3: TGTGCCAGCAGCTCAGTGGTCACAGATACGCAGTATTTT. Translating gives CASSSVVTDTQYF.

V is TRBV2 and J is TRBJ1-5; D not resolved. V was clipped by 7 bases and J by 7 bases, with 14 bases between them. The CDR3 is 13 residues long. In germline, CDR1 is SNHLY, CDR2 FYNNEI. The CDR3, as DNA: TGTGCCAGCACGGCGGGAGAAGGGCAGCCCCAGCATTTT. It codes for CASTAGEGQPQHF.

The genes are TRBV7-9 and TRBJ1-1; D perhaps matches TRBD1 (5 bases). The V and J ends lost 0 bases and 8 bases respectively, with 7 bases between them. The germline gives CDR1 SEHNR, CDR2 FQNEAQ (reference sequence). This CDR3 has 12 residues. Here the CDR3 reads CASSLARAEAFF. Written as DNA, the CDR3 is TGTGCCAGCAGCTTAGCCAGGGCGGAAGCTTTCTTT.

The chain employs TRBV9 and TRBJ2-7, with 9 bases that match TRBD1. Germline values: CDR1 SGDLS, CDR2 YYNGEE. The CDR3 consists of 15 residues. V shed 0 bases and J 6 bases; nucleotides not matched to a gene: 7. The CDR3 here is CASSVDGQGRGEQYF. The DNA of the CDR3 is TGTGCCAGCAGCGTAGACGGACAGGGGAGGGGCGAGCAGTACTTC.

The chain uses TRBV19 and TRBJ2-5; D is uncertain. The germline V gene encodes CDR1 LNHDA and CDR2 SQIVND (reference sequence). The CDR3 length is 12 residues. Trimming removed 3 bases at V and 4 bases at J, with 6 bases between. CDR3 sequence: CASSMRSETQYF. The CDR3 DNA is TGTGCCAGTAGTATGAGGTCAGAGACCCAGTACTTC.

Here the CDR3 DNA reads TGTGCCAGCAGCTCTCGGACTCAGAACACTGAAGCTTTCTTT. It translates to CASSSRTQNTEAFF. This chain connects TRBV9 to TRBJ1-1; D is unclear. The CDR3 loop spans 14 amino acids. The V and J ends lost 4 bases and 1 base respectively, with 11 bases between them. Germline CDR1 is SGDLS and CDR2 is YYNGEE.

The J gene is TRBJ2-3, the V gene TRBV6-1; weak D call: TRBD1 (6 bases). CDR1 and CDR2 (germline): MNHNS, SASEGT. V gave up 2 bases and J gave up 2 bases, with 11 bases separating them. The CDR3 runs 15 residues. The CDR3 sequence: CASSESYRDTDTQYF. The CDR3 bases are TGTGCCAGCAGTGAAAGCTACAGGGACACAGATACGCAGTATTTT.

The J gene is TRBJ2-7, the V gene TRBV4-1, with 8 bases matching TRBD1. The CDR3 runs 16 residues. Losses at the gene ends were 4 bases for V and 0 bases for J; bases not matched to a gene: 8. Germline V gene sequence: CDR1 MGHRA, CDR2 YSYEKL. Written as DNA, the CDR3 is TGCGCCAGCAGCCCGACAGGGGCGAGAAACTCCTACGAGCAGTACTTC. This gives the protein CASSPTGARNSYEQYF.

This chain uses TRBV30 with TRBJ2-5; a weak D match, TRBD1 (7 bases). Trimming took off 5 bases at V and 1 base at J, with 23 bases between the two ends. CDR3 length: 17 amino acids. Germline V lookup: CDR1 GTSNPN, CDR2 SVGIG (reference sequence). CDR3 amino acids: CAWGIWTGGVPQETQYF. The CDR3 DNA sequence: TGTGCCTGGGGAATTTGGACAGGAGGGGTACCCCAAGAGACCCAGTACTTC.

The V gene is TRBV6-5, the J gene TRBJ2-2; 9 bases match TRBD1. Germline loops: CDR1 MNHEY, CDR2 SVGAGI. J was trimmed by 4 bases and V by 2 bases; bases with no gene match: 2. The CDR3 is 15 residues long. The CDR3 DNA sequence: TGTGCCAGCAGTTACGGGGACAGGGTCACCGGGGAGCTGTTTTTT. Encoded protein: CASSYGDRVTGELFF.

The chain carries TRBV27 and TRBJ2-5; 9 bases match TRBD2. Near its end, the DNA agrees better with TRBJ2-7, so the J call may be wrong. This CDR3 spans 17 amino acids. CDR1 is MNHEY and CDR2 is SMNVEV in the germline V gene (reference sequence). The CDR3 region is CASSWTAPGGGGDEQYF. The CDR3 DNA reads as TGTGCCAGCAGTTGGACCGCCCCGGGGGGCGGGGGGGACGAGCAGTACTTC.

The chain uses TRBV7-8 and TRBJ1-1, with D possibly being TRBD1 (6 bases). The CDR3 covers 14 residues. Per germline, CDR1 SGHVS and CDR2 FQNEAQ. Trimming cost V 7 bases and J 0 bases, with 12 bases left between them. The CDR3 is CASKQGHMNTEAFF. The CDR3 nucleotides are TGTGCCAGCAAACAGGGACACATGAACACTGAAGCTTTCTTT.

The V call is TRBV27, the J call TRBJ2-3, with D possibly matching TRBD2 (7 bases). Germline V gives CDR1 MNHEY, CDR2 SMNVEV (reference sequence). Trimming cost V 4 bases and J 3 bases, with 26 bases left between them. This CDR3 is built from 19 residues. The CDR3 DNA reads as TGTGCCAGCAGTTCATGGGTTCCTTATGGGGGGGGGCCGACAGATACGCAGTATTTT. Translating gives CASSSWVPYGGGPTDTQYF.

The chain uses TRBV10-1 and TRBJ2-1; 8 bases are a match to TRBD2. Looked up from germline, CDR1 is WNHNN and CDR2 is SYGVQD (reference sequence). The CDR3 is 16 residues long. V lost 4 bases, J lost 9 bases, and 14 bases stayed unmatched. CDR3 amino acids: CASSGSSSGPGGEQFF. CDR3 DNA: TGCGCCAGCAGTGGGTCATCTAGCGGGCCGGGAGGTGAGCAGTTCTTC.

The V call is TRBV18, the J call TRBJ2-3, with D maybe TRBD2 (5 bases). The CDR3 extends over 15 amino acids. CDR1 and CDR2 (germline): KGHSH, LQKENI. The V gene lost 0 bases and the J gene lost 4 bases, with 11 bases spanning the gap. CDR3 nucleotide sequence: TGTGCCAGCTCACCACCGGCCAGGACTGCAGATACGCAGTATTTT. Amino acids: CASSPPARTADTQYF.